These 23 T cell receptor beta chains were sequenced from one sample in a study of Graves' ophthalmopathy and Graves' hyperthyroidism. Amplified material comprised TCR beta CDR3 regions derived from RNA transcripts. Amplification began with first-round RT-PCR using HTBI primers, then second-round multiplex PCR was performed. TCRdb re-analysed the multiplex PCR reads in MiXCR, keeping a single row per CDR3 protein. The table has 450,000 to 600,000 distinct CDR3 sequences, under 45% seen once. What was sequenced was peripheral blood or thyroid tissue (not recorded which). These receptors were obtained from an adult man with Graves' hyperthyroidism.

The V and J genes are TRBV7-2 and TRBJ2-7; possibly TRBD1 or TRBD2 for D (5 bases each). This CDR3 comprises 15 residues. Germline-derived CDR1 and CDR2 are SGHTA and FQGNSA. V dropped 6 bases and J dropped 2 bases, with 17 bases sitting between them. The CDR3 region is CASSLTGASTYEQYF. The CDR3 coding sequence is TGTGCCAGCAGTTTAACCGGGGCCTCCACCTACGAGCAGTACTTC.

At least ten counts were recorded for this clonotype. The chain combines TRBV6-1 with TRBJ1-1; D not resolved. The length of the CDR3 is 12 residues. Germline assignment: CDR1 MNHNS and CDR2 SASEGT. The ends were cut back, 9 bases at V and 0 bases at J, with 8 bases in the middle. As DNA, the CDR3 is TGTGCCAGTACGCGCTTGAACACTGAAGCTTTCTTT. This encodes CASTRLNTEAFF.

This clonotype was counted at least ten times. The V and J genes are TRBV7-2 and TRBJ2-5; TRBD2 is a possible D gene (6 bases). The germline CDR1 and CDR2 sequences are SGHTA and FQGNSA. Trimming cost V 5 bases and J 1 base, with 20 bases left between them. There are 17 residues in the CDR3. Here the CDR3 reads CASSPTYDTSSQETQYF. CDR3 DNA: TGTGCCAGCAGCCCAACTTATGACACTAGCTCCCAAGAGACCCAGTACTTC.

The chain has TRBV7-3 and TRBJ1-5, with TRBD1 identical over 7 bases. V lost 5 bases to trimming and J lost 12 bases; unmatched junction nucleotides: 4. This CDR3 is built from 11 residues. CDR1 is SGHTA, CDR2 FQGTGA, per germline. DNA of the CDR3: TGTGCCAGCAGCGGGGGACAGTACCAGCATTTT. This gives the protein CASSGGQYQHF.

The rearrangement links TRBV12-3 or TRBV12-4 to TRBJ2-1; 12 bases map to TRBD2. J was trimmed by 6 bases and V by 2 bases; bases with no gene match: 2. The CDR3 covers 15 residues. The CDR3: CASSLLTSGSNEQFF. The CDR3 nucleotides read TGTGCCAGCAGTTTATTGACTAGCGGGAGCAATGAGCAGTTCTTC.

The rearrangement links TRBV24-1 to TRBJ2-3; no firm D call. Germline V gene data show CDR1 as KGHDR and CDR2 as SFDVKD. The CDR3 runs to 15 residues. Between the trimmed V and J ends, which lost 10 bases and 7 bases, there was a span of 23 bases. CDR3 residues: CATSQDPRLQNTQYF. In DNA, the CDR3 is TGTGCCACTTCGCAGGACCCACGACTTCAGAATACGCAGTATTTT.

This rearrangement joins TRBV20-1 to TRBJ2-7; D is possibly TRBD1 (5 bases). The end of the DNA is better explained by TRBJ2-1, so the J call may be wrong. The germline gives CDR1 DFQATT, CDR2 SNEGSKA (reference sequence). This CDR3 comprises 14 residues. The CDR3 is CSASKGFQDNEQFF. CDR3 DNA: TGCAGTGCTAGTAAGGGGTTTCAGGACAATGAGCAGTTCTTC.

This clonotype was counted many times. This chain uses TRBV6-6 with TRBJ2-7, with 8 nucleotides matching TRBD1. The CDR3 spans 11 residues. V lost 9 bases, J lost 7 bases, and 5 bases stayed unmatched. Per germline, CDR1 MNHNY and CDR2 SVGAGI (reference sequence). The CDR3 loop is CASQGAREQYF. The CDR3 region has the DNA TGTGCCAGTCAGGGGGCGAGGGAGCAGTACTTC.

V is TRBV5-1 and J is TRBJ1-4; 9 nucleotides agree with TRBD1. The CDR3 extends over 15 amino acids. CDR1 and CDR2 from the germline V gene are SGHRS and YFSETQ. Unmatched junction bases numbered 6, after V lost 3 bases and J lost 6 bases. The CDR3 bases are TGCGCCAGCAGCTACAGGGGGCGAGTGGATGAAAAACTGTTTTTT. This sequence encodes CASSYRGRVDEKLFF. Together with reference TRBV5-1 and TRBJ1-4, the CDR3 gives the full variable domain: KAGVTQTPRYLIKTRGQQVTLSCSPISGHRSVSWYQQTPGQGLQFLFEYFSETQRNKGNFPGRFSGRQFSNSRSEMNVSTLELGDSALYLCASSYRGRVDEKLFFGSGTQLSVL.

At least ten counts were recorded for this clonotype. The rearrangement joins TRBV5-4 to TRBJ2-5; D unclear. The CDR3 is made up of 13 amino acids. Germline-derived CDR1 and CDR2 are SGHNT and YYREEE (reference sequence). Trimming cost V 0 bases and J 0 bases, with 3 bases left between them. This chain's CDR3 is CASSLEYQETQYF. In nucleotides, the CDR3 is TGTGCCAGCAGCTTGGAATACCAAGAGACCCAGTACTTC.

CDR3 nucleotides: TGTGCCATCAGTGAGTCGACGGCGACCTACACCGGGGAGCTGTTTTTT. It encodes CAISESTATYTGELFF. The rearrangement uses TRBV10-3 and TRBJ2-2; D is ambiguous. Deletions cut 0 bases from V and 3 bases from J, with 11 bases between. The CDR3 sequence is 16 residues long. CDR1 is ENHRY and CDR2 is SYGVKD in the germline V gene.

The gene calls are TRBV24-1 and TRBJ2-3; 15 positions match TRBD2. V dropped 9 bases and J dropped 4; count of bases not matched to a gene: 10. CDR3 length: 17 amino acids. The germline gives CDR1 KGHDR, CDR2 SFDVKD. This CDR3 reads CATGHQGLAGGPDTQYF. The CDR3 DNA follows: TGTGCCACCGGACACCAAGGACTAGCGGGAGGGCCAGATACGCAGTATTTT.

Of note for this clonotype: Mismatch with germline at one junction end may stem from a read error. This sequence joins TRBV7-3 and TRBJ2-7, with 7 positions matching TRBD1. The CDR3 length is 12 residues. In germline, CDR1 is SGHTA, CDR2 FQGTGA. The CDR3 reads CASSPQGYDQYF. In DNA form, the CDR3 reads TGTGCCAGCAGCCCACAGGGGTACGACCAGTACTTC. The full variable domain, in which reference TRBV7-3 and TRBJ2-7 provide the parts outside the CDR3, is GAGVSQTPSNKVTEKGKYVELRCDPISGHTALYWYRQSLGQGPEFLIYFQGTGAADDSGLPNDRFFAVRPEGSVSTLKIQRTERGDSAVYLCASSPQGYDQYFGPGTRLTVT.

The rearrangement joins TRBV9 to TRBJ1-3; possibly TRBD1 for D (5 bases). Germline V CDR1 and CDR2: SGDLS, YYNGEE. The CDR3 has 14 amino acids. The germline V and J ends were trimmed by 2 bases and 7 bases, with 13 bases remaining between them. The CDR3 loop is CASSVGGDMNTIYF. DNA for the CDR3: TGTGCCAGCAGCGTCGGAGGGGATATGAACACCATATATTTT.

On this clonotype: The junction departs from germline at one end; a sequencing error may be responsible. The V gene is TRBV10-3, the J gene TRBJ1-1; D remains unclear. The CDR3 has 13 residues. Germline loops: CDR1 ENHRY, CDR2 SYGVKD. CDR3 in amino acids: CASSYGQHTEALF. CDR3 nucleotide sequence: TGTGCCAGCAGTTACGGGCAGCACACTGAAGCTCTCTTT.

Many counts were recorded for this clonotype. V gene TRBV12-3 or TRBV12-4 combines with J gene TRBJ1-1, with D unresolved. The V gene lost 3 bases and the J gene lost 11 bases, with 10 bases spanning the gap. CDR3 length: 11 residues. The CDR3 sequence is CASSFRFEAFF. CDR3 DNA sequence: TGTGCCAGCAGTTTCAGATTCGAGGCTTTCTTT.

This clonotype was counted a few times. V usage is TRBV28 and J usage is TRBJ1-4; 7 bases map to TRBD1. V gave up 4 bases and J gave up 9 bases; unmatched junction bases: 11. The CDR3 covers 15 residues. Germline V lookup: CDR1 MDHEN, CDR2 SYDVKM. The CDR3 sequence: CASSSGTDVMKKLFF. CDR3 sequence (DNA): TGTGCCAGCAGTTCCGGGACAGACGTTATGAAAAAACTGTTTTTT.

V usage is TRBV27 and J usage is TRBJ1-1, with D perhaps TRBD1 (6 bases). The length of the CDR3 is 16 residues. The V end was cut by 0 bases, the J end by 4 bases, with 15 bases between. Looked up from germline, CDR1 is MNHEY and CDR2 is SMNVEV (reference sequence). CDR3 region: CASSLSGGGLGTEAFF. The CDR3 region has the DNA TGTGCCAGCAGTTTATCGGGCGGGGGCCTGGGCACTGAAGCTTTCTTT.

The V gene is TRBV29-1, the J gene TRBJ2-5; D is ambiguous. This CDR3 region has 12 residues. CDR1 SQVTM and CDR2 ANQGSEA come from the germline V gene. The ends were cut back, 4 bases at V and 9 bases at J, with 15 bases in the middle. The CDR3 DNA reads TGCAGCGTTGGTGGCCAGAATCAGCCCCAGTACTTC. This translates into CSVGGQNQPQYF.

This clonotype appeared a few times. The gene calls are TRBV14 and TRBJ2-7; maybe TRBD1 (6 bases). The V and J ends lost 0 bases and 4 bases respectively, with 16 bases between them. Germline V gene sequence: CDR1 SGHDN, CDR2 FVKESK. CDR3 length equals 16 residues. DNA of the CDR3: TGTGCCAGCAGCCAAGATCCAGGGGAGTCTGTTTACGAGCAGTACTTC. This codes for CASSQDPGESVYEQYF.

The V and J genes are TRBV7-9 and TRBJ2-3; 8 bases agree with TRBD2. Losses at the gene ends were 1 base for V and 4 bases for J; bases not matched to a gene: 7. CDR1 and CDR2 (germline): SEHNR, FQNEAQ (reference sequence). The CDR3 spans 16 residues. DNA of the CDR3: TGTGCCAGCAGCTTAGATGGTAGCGGGACTGCAGATACGCAGTATTTT. Its translation is CASSLDGSGTADTQYF. The full variable domain, its missing parts supplied by reference TRBV7-9 and TRBJ2-3, is DTGVSQNPRHKITKRGQNVTFRCDPISEHNRLYWYRQTLGQGPEFLTYFQNEAQLEKSRLLSDRFSAERPKGSFSTLEIQRTEQGDSAMYLCASSLDGSGTADTQYFGPGTRLTVL.

Written as DNA, the CDR3 is TGTGCCAGCAGTTTTACAGGGATGAGCGATACGCAGTATTTT. It is translated as CASSFTGMSDTQYF. This rearrangement joins TRBV12-3 or TRBV12-4 to TRBJ2-3, with D perhaps TRBD1 (6 bases). CDR3 length: 14 amino acids. V was pared by 3 bases and J by 6 bases, with 13 bases between.

This clonotype appeared many times. The chain couples TRBV7-3 to TRBJ2-2, with 9 positions matching TRBD2. The CDR3 has 14 amino acids. V shed 8 bases and J 6 bases; nucleotides not matched to a gene: 7. CDR1 is SGHTA and CDR2 is FQGTGA in the germline V gene. The CDR3 sequence is CASGVAGAAGELFF. Here the CDR3 DNA reads TGTGCCAGCGGGGTAGCGGGGGCCGCCGGGGAGCTGTTTTTT.